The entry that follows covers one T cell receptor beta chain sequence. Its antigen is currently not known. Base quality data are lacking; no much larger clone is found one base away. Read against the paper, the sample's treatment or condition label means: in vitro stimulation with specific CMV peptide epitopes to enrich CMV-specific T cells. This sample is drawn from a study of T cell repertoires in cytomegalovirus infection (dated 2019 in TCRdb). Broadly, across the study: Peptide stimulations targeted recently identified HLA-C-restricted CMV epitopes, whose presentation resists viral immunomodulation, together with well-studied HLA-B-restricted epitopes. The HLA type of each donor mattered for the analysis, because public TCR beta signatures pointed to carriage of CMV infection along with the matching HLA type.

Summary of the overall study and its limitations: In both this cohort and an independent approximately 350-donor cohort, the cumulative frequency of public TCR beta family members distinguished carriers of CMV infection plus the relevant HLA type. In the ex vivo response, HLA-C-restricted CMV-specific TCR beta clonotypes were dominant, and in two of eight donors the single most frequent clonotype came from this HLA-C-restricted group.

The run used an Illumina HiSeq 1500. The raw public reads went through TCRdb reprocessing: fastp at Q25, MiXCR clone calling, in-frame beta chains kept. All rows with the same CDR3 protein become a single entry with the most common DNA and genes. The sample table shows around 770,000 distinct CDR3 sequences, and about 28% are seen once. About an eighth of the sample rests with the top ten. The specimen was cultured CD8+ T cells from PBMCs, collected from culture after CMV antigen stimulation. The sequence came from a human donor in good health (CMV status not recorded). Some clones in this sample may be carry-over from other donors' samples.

Here the CDR3 is given as CASSLDASEAFF. The DNA sequence follows: TGTGCCAGCAGCTTAGACGCATCTGAAGCTTTCTTT. The chain uses TRBV7-9 and TRBJ1-1, with no D gene named confidently. From cysteine to phenylalanine, the CDR3 is 12 amino acids long. The CDR3 DNA has 36 bases and is translated from base 1. V loses 1 base of germline sequence and J loses 6 bases, and the interval between the two ends is 6 bases. Sequences SEHNR (CDR1) and FQNEAQ (CDR2) are obtained from the germline V gene (reference sequence).